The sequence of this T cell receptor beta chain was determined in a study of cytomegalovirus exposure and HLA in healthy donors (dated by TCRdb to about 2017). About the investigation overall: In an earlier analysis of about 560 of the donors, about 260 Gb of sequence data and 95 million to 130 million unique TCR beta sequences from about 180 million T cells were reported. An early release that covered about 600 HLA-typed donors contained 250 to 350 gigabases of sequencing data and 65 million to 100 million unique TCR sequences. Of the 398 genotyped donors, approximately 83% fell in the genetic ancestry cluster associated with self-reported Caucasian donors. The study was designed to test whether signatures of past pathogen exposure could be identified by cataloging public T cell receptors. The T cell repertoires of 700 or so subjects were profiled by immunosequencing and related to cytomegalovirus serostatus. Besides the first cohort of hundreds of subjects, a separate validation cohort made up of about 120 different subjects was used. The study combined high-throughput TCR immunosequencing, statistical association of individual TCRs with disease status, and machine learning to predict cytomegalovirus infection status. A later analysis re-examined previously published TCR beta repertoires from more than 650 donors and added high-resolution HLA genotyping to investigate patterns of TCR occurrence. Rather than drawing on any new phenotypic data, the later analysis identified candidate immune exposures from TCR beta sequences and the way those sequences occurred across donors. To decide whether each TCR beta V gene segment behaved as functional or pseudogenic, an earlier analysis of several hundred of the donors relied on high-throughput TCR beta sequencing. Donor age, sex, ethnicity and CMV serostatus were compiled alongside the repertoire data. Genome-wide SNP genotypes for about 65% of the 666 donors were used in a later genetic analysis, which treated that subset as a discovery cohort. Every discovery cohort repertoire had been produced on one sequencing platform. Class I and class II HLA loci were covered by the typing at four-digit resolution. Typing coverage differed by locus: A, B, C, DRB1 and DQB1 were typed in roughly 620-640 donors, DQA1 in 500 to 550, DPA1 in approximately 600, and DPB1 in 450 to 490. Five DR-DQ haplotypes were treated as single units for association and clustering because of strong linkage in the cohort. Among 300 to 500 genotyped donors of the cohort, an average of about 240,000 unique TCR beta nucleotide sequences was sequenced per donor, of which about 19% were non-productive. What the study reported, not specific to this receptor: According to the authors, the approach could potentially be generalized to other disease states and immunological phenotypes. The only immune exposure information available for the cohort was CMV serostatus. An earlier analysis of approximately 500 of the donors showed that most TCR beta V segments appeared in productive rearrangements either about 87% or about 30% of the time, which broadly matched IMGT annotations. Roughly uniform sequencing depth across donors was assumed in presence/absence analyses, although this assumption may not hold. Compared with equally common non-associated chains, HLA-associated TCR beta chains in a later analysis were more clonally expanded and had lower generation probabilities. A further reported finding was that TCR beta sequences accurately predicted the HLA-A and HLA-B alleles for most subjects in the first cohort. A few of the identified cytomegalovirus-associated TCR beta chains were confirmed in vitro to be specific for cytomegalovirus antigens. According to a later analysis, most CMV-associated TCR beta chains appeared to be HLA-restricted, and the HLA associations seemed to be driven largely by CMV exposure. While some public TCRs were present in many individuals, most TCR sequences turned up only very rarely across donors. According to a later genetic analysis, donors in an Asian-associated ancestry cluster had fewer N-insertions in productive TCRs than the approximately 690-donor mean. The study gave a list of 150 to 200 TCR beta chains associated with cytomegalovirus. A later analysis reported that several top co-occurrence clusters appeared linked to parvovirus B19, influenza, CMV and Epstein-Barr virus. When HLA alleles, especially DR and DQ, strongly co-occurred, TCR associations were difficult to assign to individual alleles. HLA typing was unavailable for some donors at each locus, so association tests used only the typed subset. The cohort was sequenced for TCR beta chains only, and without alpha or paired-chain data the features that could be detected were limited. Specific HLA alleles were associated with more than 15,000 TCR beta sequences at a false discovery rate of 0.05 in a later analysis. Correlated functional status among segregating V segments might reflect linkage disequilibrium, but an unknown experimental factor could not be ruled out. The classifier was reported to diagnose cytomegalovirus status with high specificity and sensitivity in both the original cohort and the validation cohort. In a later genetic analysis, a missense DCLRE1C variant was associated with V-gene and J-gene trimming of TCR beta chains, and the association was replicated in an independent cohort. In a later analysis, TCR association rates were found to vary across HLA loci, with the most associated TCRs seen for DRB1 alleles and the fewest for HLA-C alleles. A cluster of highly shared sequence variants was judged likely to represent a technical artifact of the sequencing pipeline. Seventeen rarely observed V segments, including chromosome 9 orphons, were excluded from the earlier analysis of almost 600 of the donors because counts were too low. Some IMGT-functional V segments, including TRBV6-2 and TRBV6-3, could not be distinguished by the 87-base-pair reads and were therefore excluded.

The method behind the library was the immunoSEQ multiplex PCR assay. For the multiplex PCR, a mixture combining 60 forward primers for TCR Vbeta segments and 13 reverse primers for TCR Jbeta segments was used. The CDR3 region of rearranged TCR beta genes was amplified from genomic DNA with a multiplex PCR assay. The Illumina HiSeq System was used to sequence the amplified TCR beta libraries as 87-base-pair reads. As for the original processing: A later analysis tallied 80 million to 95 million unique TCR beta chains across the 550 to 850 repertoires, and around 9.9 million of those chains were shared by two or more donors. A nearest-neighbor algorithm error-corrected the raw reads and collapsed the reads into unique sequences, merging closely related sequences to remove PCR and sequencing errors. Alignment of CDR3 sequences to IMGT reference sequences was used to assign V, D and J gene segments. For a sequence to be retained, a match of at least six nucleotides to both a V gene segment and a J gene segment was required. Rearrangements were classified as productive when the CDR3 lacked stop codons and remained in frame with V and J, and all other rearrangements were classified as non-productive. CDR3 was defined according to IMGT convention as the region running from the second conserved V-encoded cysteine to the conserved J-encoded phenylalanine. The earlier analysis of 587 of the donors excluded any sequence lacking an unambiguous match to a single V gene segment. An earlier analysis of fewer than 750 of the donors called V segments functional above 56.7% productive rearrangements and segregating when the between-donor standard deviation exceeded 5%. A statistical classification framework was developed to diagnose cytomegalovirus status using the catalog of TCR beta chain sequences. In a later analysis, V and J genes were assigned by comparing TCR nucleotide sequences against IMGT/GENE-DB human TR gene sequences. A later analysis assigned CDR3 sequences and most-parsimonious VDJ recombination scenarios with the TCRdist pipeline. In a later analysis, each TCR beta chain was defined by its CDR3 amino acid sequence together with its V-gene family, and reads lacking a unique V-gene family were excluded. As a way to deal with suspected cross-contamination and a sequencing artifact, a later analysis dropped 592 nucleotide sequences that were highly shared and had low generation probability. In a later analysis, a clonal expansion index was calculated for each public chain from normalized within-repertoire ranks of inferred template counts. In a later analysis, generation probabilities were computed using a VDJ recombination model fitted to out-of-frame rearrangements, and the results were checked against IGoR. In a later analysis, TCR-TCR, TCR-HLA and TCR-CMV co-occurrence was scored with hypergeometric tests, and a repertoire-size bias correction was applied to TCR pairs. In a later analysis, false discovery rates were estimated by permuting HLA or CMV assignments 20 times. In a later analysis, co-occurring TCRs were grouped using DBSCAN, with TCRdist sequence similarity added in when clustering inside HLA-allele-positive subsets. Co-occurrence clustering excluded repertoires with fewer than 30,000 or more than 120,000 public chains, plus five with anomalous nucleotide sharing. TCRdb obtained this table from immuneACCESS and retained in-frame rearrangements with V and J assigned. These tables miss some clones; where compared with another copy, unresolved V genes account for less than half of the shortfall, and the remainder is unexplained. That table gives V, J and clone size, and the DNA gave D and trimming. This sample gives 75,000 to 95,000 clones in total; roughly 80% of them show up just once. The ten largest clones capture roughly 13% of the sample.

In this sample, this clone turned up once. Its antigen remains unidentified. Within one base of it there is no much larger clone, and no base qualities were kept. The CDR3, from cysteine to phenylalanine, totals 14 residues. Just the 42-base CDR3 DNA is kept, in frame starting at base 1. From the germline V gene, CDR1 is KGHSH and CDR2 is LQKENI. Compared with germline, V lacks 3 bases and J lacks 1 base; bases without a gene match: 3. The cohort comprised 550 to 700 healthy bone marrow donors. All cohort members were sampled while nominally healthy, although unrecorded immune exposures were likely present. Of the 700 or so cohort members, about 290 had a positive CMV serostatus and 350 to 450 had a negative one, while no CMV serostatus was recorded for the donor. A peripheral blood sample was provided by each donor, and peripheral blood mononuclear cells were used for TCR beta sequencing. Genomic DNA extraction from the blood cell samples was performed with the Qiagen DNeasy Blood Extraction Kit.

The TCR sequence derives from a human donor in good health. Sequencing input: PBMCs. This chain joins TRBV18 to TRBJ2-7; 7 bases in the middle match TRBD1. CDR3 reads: CASSPVGQSYEQYF. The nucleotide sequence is TGTGCCAGCTCACCGGTGGGACAGTCCTACGAGCAGTACTTC.